Below are 15 T cell receptor beta chains sequenced from a single sample in a study of T cells in Graves' hyperthyroidism and ophthalmopathy. Amplification of TCR beta CDR3 regions was performed using RNA transcripts as template. The TCR CDR3 was amplified in a first-round RT-PCR using the HTBI primer set. MiXCR, run by TCRdb on the multiplex PCR reads, gives a single entry per CDR3 protein. The data show 450,000 to 700,000 distinct CDR3 sequences, around 46% seen once. Sequences were obtained from peripheral blood or thyroid tissue (not recorded which). These receptors originate from an adult woman with Graves' disease, either hyperthyroidism or ophthalmopathy (not recorded which).

The chain employs TRBV6-1 and TRBJ1-5; 7 nucleotides align to TRBD1. J lost 5 bases, V lost 7 bases, and 17 bases had no gene match. Germline lookup yields CDR1 MNHNS and CDR2 SASEGT. This CDR3 is built from 17 residues. CDR3 sequence reads: CASTSLGGLGGDQPQHF. For the CDR3, the DNA is TGTGCCAGCACCTCATTAGGGGGCCTTGGCGGGGATCAGCCCCAGCATTTT.

In its sample, this clonotype was seen many times. The V call is TRBV13, the J call TRBJ2-2, with TRBD2 identical over 13 bases. Germline V gene sequence: CDR1 PRHDT, CDR2 FYEKMQ (reference sequence). V lost 5 bases and J lost 7; bases outside the gene matches: 7. The CDR3 loop spans 16 amino acids. CDR3 in DNA: TGTGCCAGCAGCCTTAGGACTAGCGGGAGAAACGGGGAGCTGTTTTTT. Amino acids: CASSLRTSGRNGELFF.

This clonotype was found a few times. The CDR3 loop reads CASSYSSYREAEQANTGELFF. In nucleotides, the CDR3 is TGTGCCAGCAGTTACTCGAGTTACAGAGAGGCCGAGCAGGCGAACACCGGGGAGCTGTTTTTT. The rearrangement joins TRBV6-5 to TRBJ2-2; D gene uncertain. Looked up from germline, CDR1 is MNHEY and CDR2 is SVGAGI. This CDR3 has 21 amino acids. The V end was cut by 0 bases, the J end by 0 bases, with 23 bases between.

This clonotype was counted many times. Mismatch with germline at one junction end may stem from a read error. The chain couples TRBV7-9 to TRBJ2-7, with 8 nucleotides matching TRBD1. Germline CDR1 and CDR2: SEHNR and FQNEAQ (reference sequence). This CDR3 is 14 amino acids long. In DNA, the CDR3 is TGCGCCAGCAGCCCCGGGACAGGCTCCTACGAGCAGTACTTC. Amino acid sequence: CASSPGTGSYEQYF.

This clonotype has a count of ten or more. The V gene is TRBV7-8, the J gene TRBJ2-7; TRBD2 agrees at 7 bases. This CDR3 has 13 amino acids. The germline V gene encodes CDR1 SGHVS and CDR2 FQNEAQ. V lost 5 bases and J lost 3; bases outside the gene matches: 4. The CDR3 spells CASSTRTSYEQYF. The DNA of the CDR3 is TGTGCCAGCAGCACGCGGACTAGCTACGAGCAGTACTTC.

The rearrangement uses TRBV7-2 and TRBJ2-7, with a weak D call TRBD1 (5 bases). There are 14 residues in the CDR3. The germline V gene encodes CDR1 SGHTA and CDR2 FQGNSA. Trimming took off 5 bases at V and 5 bases at J, with 16 bases between the two ends. CDR3 amino acids: CASSPETERNEQYF. CDR3 DNA: TGTGCCAGCAGCCCCGAGACAGAGAGGAACGAGCAGTACTTC.

As for this clonotype: A read error may explain this, as a much larger clone is one base away. The V gene is TRBV5-1, the J gene TRBJ2-2; 7 bases align to TRBD1. There are 17 residues in the CDR3. Germline CDR1 is SGHRS and CDR2 is YFSETQ. DNA of the CDR3: TGCGCCAGCAGCCTTTTGACAGGGTCGGCCACGACCGGGAAGCTGTTTTTT. The encoded protein is CASSLLTGSATTGKLFF.

This clonotype was counted many times. V and J are TRBV20-1 and TRBJ2-7; TRBD2 agrees at 8 bases. CDR1 is DFQATT and CDR2 is SNEGSKA in the germline V gene (reference sequence). Trimming at V came to 6 bases and at J to 4 bases, leaving 11 bases not matched to a gene. The CDR3 extends over 14 amino acids. This chain's CDR3 is CSAIIGGGGYEQYF. The CDR3, as DNA: TGCAGTGCCATCATCGGGGGGGGCGGGTACGAGCAGTACTTC.

This clonotype was picked up many times. V and J are TRBV5-8 and TRBJ1-5; TRBD1 might be the D (5 bases). The CDR3 totals 14 residues. V lost 0 bases and J 5 bases, leaving 9 bases between the germline ends. Germline CDR1 SGHTS, CDR2 YDEGEE. This CDR3 reads CASSLVGAHQPQHF. The CDR3 DNA is TGTGCCAGCAGCTTGGTCGGGGCGCATCAGCCCCAGCATTTT.

This clonotype was counted a few times. A much larger clone is a single base away; this may be a read error. The chain is built from TRBV12-5 and TRBJ1-2; 7 positions agree with TRBD1. Germline-derived CDR1 and CDR2 are LGHNT and FRNRAP. The CDR3 has 14 residues. This CDR3 reads CASRTGTVTYGYTF. CDR3 nucleotide sequence: TGTGCCAGCAGGACCGGGACAGTGACCTATGGCTACACCTTC. Drawing the rest from reference TRBV12-5 and TRBJ1-2, the complete variable domain is DARVTQTPRHKVTEMGQEVTMRCQPILGHNTVFWYRQTMMQGLELLAYFRNRAPLDDSGMPKDRFSAEMPDATLATLKIQPSEPRDSAVYFCASRTGTVTYGYTFGSGTRLTVV.

The CDR3 sequence: CASSIAPNNEQFF. CDR3 DNA sequence: TGTGCCAGTAGTATAGCCCCCAACAATGAGCAGTTCTTC. This rearrangement joins TRBV19 to TRBJ2-1, with D unresolved. Trimming took off 1 base at V and 5 bases at J, with 6 bases between the two ends. This CDR3 has 13 residues. Per the germline V gene, CDR1 is LNHDA and CDR2 is SQIVND (reference sequence).

This clonotype was counted ten times or more. The chain couples TRBV14 to TRBJ2-5, with unresolved D. CDR1 SGHDN and CDR2 FVKESK come from the germline V gene. Trimming removed 1 base at V and 5 bases at J, with 14 bases between. There are 15 residues in the CDR3. The CDR3 coding sequence is TGTGCCAGCAGCCAAGGTCTAGGAAGTTTGGAGACCCAGTACTTC. It translates to CASSQGLGSLETQYF.

V usage is TRBV2 and J usage is TRBJ1-1, with a possible D match to TRBD1 (5 bases). Trimming removed 8 bases from V and 4 bases from J, with 23 bases in between. In germline, CDR1 is SNHLY, CDR2 FYNNEI. The CDR3 is made up of 16 amino acids. CDR3 region: CASWARGAGLVTEAFF. CDR3 nucleotide sequence: TGTGCCAGCTGGGCGAGGGGTGCGGGGCTGGTCACTGAAGCTTTCTTT. Complete variable domain (other parts from reference TRBV2 and TRBJ1-1): EPEVTQTPSHQVTQMGQEVILRCVPISNHLYFYWYRQILGQKVEFLVSFYNNEISEKSEIFDDQFSVERPDGSNFTLKIRSTKLEDSAMYFCASWARGAGLVTEAFFGQGTRLTVV.

The CDR3 DNA reads TGTGCCAGCAGCTCCAGGAGGGATCGGAGTCATGAGCAGTTCTTC. It translates to CASSSRRDRSHEQFF. The chain joins TRBV7-8 to TRBJ2-7, with D possibly TRBD2 on 6 matching bases. The DNA end favors TRBJ2-1, so the J call may be wrong. This CDR3 is built from 15 residues. Germline V CDR1 and CDR2: SGHVS, FQNEAQ.

This clonotype has ten or more counts. V usage is TRBV2 and J usage is TRBJ1-2; D remains ambiguous. The CDR3 runs to 12 residues. The germline V gene has CDR1 SNHLY and CDR2 FYNNEI. V was trimmed by 6 bases and J by 6 bases, leaving 11 bases between them. This CDR3 is CASSGLVDGYTF. The CDR3 DNA follows: TGTGCCAGCAGCGGACTTGTGGATGGCTACACCTTC. The full variable domain, in which reference TRBV2 and TRBJ1-2 provide the parts outside the CDR3, is EPEVTQTPSHQVTQMGQEVILRCVPISNHLYFYWYRQILGQKVEFLVSFYNNEISEKSEIFDDQFSVERPDGSNFTLKIRSTKLEDSAMYFCASSGLVDGYTFGSGTRLTVV.